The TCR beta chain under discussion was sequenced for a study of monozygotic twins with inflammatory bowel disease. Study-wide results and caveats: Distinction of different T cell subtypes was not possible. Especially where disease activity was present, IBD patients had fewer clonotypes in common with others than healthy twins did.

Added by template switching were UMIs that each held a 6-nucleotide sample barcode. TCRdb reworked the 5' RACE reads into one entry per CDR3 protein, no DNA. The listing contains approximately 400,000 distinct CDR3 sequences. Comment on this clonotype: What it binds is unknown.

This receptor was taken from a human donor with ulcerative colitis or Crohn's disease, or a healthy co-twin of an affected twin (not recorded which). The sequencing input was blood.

The CDR3 sequence is CASSPGGTSGSGETQYF. The chain links TRBV3-1 to TRBJ2-5; the D call from TCRdb, TRBD2, cannot be confirmed without DNA. Germline V gene data show CDR1 as LGHDT and CDR2 as YNNKEL (reference sequence). The CDR3 is made up of 17 amino acids.